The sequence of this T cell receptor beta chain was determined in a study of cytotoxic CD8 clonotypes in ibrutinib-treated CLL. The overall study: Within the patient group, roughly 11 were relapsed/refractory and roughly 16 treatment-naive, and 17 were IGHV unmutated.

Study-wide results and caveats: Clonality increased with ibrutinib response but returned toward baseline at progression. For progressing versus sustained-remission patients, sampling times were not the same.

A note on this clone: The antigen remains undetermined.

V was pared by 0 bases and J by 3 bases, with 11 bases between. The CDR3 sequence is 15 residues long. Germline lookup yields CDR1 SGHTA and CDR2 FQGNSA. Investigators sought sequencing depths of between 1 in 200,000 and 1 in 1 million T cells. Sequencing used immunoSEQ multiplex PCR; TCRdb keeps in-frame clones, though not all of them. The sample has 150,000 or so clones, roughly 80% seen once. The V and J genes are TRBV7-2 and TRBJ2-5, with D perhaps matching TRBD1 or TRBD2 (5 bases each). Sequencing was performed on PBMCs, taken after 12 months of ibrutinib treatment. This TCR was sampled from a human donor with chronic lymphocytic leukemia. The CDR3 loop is CASSLAGTLKETQYF. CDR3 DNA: TGTGCCAGCAGCTTAGCGGGGACGCTTAAAGAGACCCAGTACTTC.